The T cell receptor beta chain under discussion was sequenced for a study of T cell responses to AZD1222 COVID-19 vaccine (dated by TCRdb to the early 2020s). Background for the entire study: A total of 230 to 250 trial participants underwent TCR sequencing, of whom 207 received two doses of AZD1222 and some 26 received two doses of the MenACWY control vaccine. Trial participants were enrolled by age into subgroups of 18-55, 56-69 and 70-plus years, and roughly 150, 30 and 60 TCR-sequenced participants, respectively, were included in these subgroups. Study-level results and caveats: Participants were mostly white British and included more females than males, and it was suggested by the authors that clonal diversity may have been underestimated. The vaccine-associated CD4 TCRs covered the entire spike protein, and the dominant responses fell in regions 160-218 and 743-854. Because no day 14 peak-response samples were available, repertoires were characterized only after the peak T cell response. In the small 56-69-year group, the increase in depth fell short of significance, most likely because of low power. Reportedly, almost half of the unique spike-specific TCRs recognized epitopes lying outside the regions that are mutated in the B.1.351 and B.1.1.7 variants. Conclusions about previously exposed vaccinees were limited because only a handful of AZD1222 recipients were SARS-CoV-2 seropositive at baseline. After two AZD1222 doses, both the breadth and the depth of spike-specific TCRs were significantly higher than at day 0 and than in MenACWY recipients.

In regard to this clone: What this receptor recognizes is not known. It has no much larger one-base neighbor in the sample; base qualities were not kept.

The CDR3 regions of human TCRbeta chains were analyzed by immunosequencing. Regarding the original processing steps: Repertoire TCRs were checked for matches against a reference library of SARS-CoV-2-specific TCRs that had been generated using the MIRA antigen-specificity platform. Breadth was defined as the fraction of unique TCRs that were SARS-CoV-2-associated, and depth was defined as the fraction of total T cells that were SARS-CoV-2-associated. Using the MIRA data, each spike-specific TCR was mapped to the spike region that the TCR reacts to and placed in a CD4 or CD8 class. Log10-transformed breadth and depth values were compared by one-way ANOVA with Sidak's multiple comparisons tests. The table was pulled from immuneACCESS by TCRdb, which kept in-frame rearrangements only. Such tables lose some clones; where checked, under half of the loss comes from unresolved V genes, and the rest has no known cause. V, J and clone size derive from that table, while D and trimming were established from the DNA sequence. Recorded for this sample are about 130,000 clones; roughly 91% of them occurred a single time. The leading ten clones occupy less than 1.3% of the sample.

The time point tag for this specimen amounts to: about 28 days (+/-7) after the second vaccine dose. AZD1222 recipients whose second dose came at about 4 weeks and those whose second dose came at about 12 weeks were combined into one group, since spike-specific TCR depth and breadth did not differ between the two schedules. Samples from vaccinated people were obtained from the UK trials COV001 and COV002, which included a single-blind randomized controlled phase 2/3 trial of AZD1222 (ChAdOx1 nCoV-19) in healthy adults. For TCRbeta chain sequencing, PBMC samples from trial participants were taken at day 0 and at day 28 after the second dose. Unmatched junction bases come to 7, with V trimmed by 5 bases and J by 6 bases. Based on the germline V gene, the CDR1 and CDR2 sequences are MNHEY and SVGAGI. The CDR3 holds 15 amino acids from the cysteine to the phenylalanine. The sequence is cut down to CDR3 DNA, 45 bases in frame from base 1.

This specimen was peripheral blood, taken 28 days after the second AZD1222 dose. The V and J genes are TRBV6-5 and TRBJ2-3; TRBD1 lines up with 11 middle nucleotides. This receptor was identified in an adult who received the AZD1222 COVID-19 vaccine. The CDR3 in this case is CASSLGQGVWDTQYF. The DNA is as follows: TGTGCCAGCAGTCTGGGACAGGGGGTATGGGATACGCAGTATTTT.